These T cell receptor beta chains were read from a single sample in a study of Graves' ophthalmopathy and Graves' hyperthyroidism. TCRdb processed the multiplex PCR reads anew with MiXCR; each CDR3 protein has one entry. Of 210,000 or so distinct CDR3 sequences listed, 29% are singletons. The sequenced sample consisted of peripheral blood. The receptors originated from a man aged 45-65 years with Graves' ophthalmopathy. Each CDR3 is given with its conserved first and last residue. The D gene is left open where the match is weak. Expanded clones are given a class, and other clones once, few, many or no size at all.

j_gene | len | abundance | d_gene | v_gene | CDR3aa | CDR3nt
TRBJ2-5 | 14 | - | TRBD1 | TRBV20-1 | CSADRDRAVETQYF | TGCAGTGCTGACCGGGACAGGGCCGTCGAGACCCAGTACTTC
TRBJ1-1 | 14 | many | - | TRBV6-1 | CASSDGPGAAEAFF | TGTGCCAGCAGTGACGGACCAGGTGCCGCTGAAGCTTTCTTT
TRBJ1-2 | 12 | many | - | TRBV12-3/TRBV12-4 | CASSGGTPGYTF | TGTGCCAGCAGCGGGGGAACTCCGGGCTACACCTTC
TRBJ1-3 | 15 | - | - | TRBV5-1 | CASSAGTASGNTIYF | TGCGCCAGCAGCGCGGGGACGGCCTCTGGAAACACCATATATTTT
TRBJ2-5 | 14 | many | TRBD1 | TRBV7-6 | CASSQTGLEETQYF | TGTGCCAGCAGCCAGACAGGGCTGGAAGAGACCCAGTACTTC
TRBJ1-3 | 16 | - | - | TRBV28 | CASSYSYGISGNTIYF | TGTGCCAGCAGTTACTCTTACGGGATCTCTGGAAACACCATATATTTT
TRBJ1-1 | 16 | many | - | TRBV6-5 | CASSWDLVSENTEAFF | TGTGCCAGCAGTTGGGATTTGGTGTCCGAGAACACTGAAGCTTTCTTT
TRBJ1-1 | 17 | - | - | TRBV6-4 | CASSDLKGLVSNTEAFF | TGTGCCAGCAGTGACTTAAAGGGGCTGGTATCGAACACTGAAGCTTTCTTT
TRBJ1-3 | 15 | once | TRBD1 | TRBV7-2 | CASRPQGGPGNTIYF | TGTGCCAGCCGACCACAGGGGGGCCCTGGAAACACCATATATTTT
TRBJ2-7 | 16 | - | TRBD2 | TRBV11-2 | CASSQPGLAGYYEQYF | TGTGCCAGCAGCCAACCGGGACTAGCGGGATACTACGAGCAGTACTTC
TRBJ2-4 | 15 | many | - | TRBV6-1 | CASRKGNLAKNIQYF | TGTGCCAGCAGAAAAGGGAATCTAGCCAAAAACATTCAGTACTTC
TRBJ2-7 | 17 | - | - | TRBV11-2 | CASSLRGSGESSYEQYF | TGTGCCAGCAGTTTAAGGGGATCCGGGGAAAGCTCCTACGAGCAGTACTTC
TRBJ2-7 | 13 | many | - | TRBV30 | CAWSDRVTYEQYF | TGTGCCTGGAGTGACAGGGTGACCTACGAGCAGTACTTC
TRBJ2-7 | 11 | few | - | TRBV6-2/TRBV6-3 | CASSVTYEQYF | TGTGCCAGCAGCGTTACCTACGAGCAGTACTTC
TRBJ2-5 | 14 | few | TRBD1 | TRBV28 | CASSGTGHGETQYF | TGTGCCAGCAGTGGGACAGGGCACGGGGAGACCCAGTACTTC